These 6 T cell receptor beta chains share one sample of origin, sequenced in a study of regulatory T cells in long-lasting Graves disease (dated by TCRdb to the early 2020s). Taken with the paper, the label for time point translates to: newly diagnosed GD, antithyroid drugs for less than 3 months. For both TCR sequencing and RNA sequencing, RNA was extracted from PBMCs using TRIzol. The library was produced with multiplex PCR. The sample was run on an Illumina HiSeq 4000. To build TCR beta libraries, CDR3 regions were amplified by Arm-PCR using iRepertoire HTBI primers. TCRdb redid the processing of the public reads, applying fastp at Q25 and MiXCR, and retained in-frame beta chains. Rows matching on CDR3 protein sequence are summarized as one entry with the most common DNA and genes. Present in this sample are a few hundred thousand distinct CDR3 sequences, over 14% of which were seen just once. Clones ranked in the top ten supply 7.8% of the sample.

The same data also contributed to another study, on T cells in Graves' hyperthyroidism and ophthalmopathy.

Here the sequenced sample was peripheral blood mononuclear cells (PBMCs), taken at new diagnosis, from a patient treated with antithyroid drugs. The source is a middle-aged woman with Graves disease. Donor details come from another sample of the same person, matched by shared clones.

This clonotype was recorded a few times. The chain combines TRBV28 with TRBJ1-3; TRBD1 aligns across 8 bases. V dropped 5 bases and J dropped 0; count of bases not matched to a gene: 3. The V gene's germline CDR1 is MDHEN and CDR2 SYDVKM. The length of the CDR3 is 15 residues. CDR3 amino acids: CASSVQGGSGNTIYF. In nucleotides, the CDR3 is TGTGCCAGCAGTGTACAGGGGGGCTCTGGAAACACCATATATTTT.

The chain couples TRBV7-2 to TRBJ1-2, with a possible D match to TRBD1 (5 bases). The CDR3 loop spans 11 amino acids. The germline V gene encodes CDR1 SGHTA and CDR2 FQGNSA. Trimming removed 3 bases from V and 13 bases from J, with 12 bases in between. The CDR3 protein is CASSLGDASTF. The CDR3 DNA follows: TGTGCCAGCAGCTTGGGGGACGCCTCCACCTTC.

V is TRBV27 and J is TRBJ2-7, with 9 bases fitting TRBD2. Per the germline V gene, CDR1 is MNHEY and CDR2 is SMNVEV (reference sequence). Germline trimming cut 7 bases from V and 4 bases from J; bases unmatched to any gene: 17. This CDR3 is 17 amino acids long. CDR3 amino acids: CASNPKSGLAGLYEQYF. CDR3 coding DNA: TGTGCCAGCAACCCCAAATCGGGGCTAGCGGGATTATACGAGCAGTACTTC.

The sample holds many counts of this clonotype. The chain joins TRBV6-1 to TRBJ2-2; 7 bases are shared with TRBD1. CDR1 and CDR2 from the germline V gene are MNHNS and SASEGT. The CDR3 extends over 15 amino acids. Trimming at V came to 6 bases and at J to 3 bases, leaving 7 bases not matched to a gene. CDR3 sequence: CASSNRGRDTGELFF. Written as DNA, the CDR3 is TGTGCCAGCAGCAACAGGGGAAGGGACACCGGGGAGCTGTTTTTT.

This clonotype was counted between two and nine times. This CDR3 reads CASSIRLAGVTDTQYF. CDR3 in DNA: TGTGCCAGCAGCATTCGACTAGCGGGAGTAACAGATACGCAGTATTTT. This chain links TRBV5-4 with TRBJ2-3; TRBD2 aligns across 12 bases. The CDR3 consists of 16 residues. With V trimmed by 4 bases and J by 3 bases, 6 bases remained unmatched. Germline lookup yields CDR1 SGHNT and CDR2 YYREEE (reference sequence).

In this sample, this clonotype turned up many times. The chain joins TRBV25-1 to TRBJ2-1, with 12 bases fitting TRBD2. The V gene end was trimmed by 4 bases and the J gene end by 5 bases; junction bases not matched to a gene: 9. The V gene's germline CDR1 is MGHDK and CDR2 SYGVNS. The CDR3 runs 17 residues. The CDR3 spells CASSGKTSGSYNNEQFF. DNA of the CDR3: TGTGCCAGCAGTGGAAAGACTAGCGGGAGTTACAACAATGAGCAGTTCTTC.